A single sample is the source of the 21 T cell receptor beta chains below, sequenced in a study of T-cell reconstitution after alpha-beta-depleted transplantation in children. The TCRbeta library incorporated unique molecular identifiers. TCRdb processed the PCR reads anew with MiXCR; each CDR3 protein has one entry. Of a few hundred thousand distinct CDR3 sequences detected, about a tenth appear once; the ten largest clones hold about 2.3%. The sample was PBMCs from the stem cell graft donor, taken from the stem cell graft. These receptors came from a human donor who donated a stem cell graft to a child with acute lymphoblastic leukemia.

J is TRBJ2-2 and V is TRBV7-8; the D gene is possibly TRBD1 (6 bases). The CDR3 is 18 residues long. V lost 1 base and J lost 3, with 18 bases in between. CDR1 SGHVS and CDR2 FQNEAQ come from the germline V gene. The CDR3 bases are TGTGCCAGCAGCTTAGTCGCCAGGGGACCTGTTGACACCGGGGAGCTGTTTTTT. Translating gives CASSLVARGPVDTGELFF.

This clonotype was counted between two and nine times. The V gene is TRBV5-1, the J gene TRBJ2-5; the match to TRBD1 covers 12 bases. The J segment lost 1 base and the V segment lost 3 bases, leaving 1 base of the junction unmatched. Germline V gives CDR1 SGHRS, CDR2 YFSETQ. CDR3 length: 15 residues. The DNA of the CDR3 is TGCGCCAGCAGCTCGGGACAGGGGGCCCAAGAGACCCAGTACTTC. Its protein product is CASSSGQGAQETQYF.

This clonotype was seen at least ten times. This rearrangement joins TRBV20-1 to TRBJ2-7; TRBD2 matches at 12 bases. The CDR3 has 16 residues. V lost 0 bases and J lost 5; bases outside the gene matches: 8. The germline CDR1 and CDR2 sequences are DFQATT and SNEGSKA (reference sequence). CDR3 in amino acids: CSARDRRLAGVHEQYF. Here the CDR3 DNA reads TGCAGTGCTAGAGATCGGCGACTAGCGGGAGTTCACGAGCAGTACTTC.

In this sample, this clonotype turned up a few times. CDR3: CASSTGTNTEAFF. CDR3 nucleotide sequence: TGTGCCAGCAGCACCGGGACCAACACTGAAGCTTTCTTT. The J gene is TRBJ1-1, the V gene TRBV7-3; D possibly corresponds to TRBD1 (5 bases). The CDR3 consists of 13 residues. The V end was cut by 5 bases, the J end by 2 bases, with 9 bases between. Per the germline V gene, CDR1 is SGHTA and CDR2 is FQGTGA.

The rearrangement links TRBV5-1 to TRBJ1-2; D call uncertain. Germline V CDR1 and CDR2: SGHRS, YFSETQ. The CDR3 sequence is 14 residues long. V dropped 2 bases and J dropped 9 bases, with 17 bases sitting between them. DNA of the CDR3: TGCGCCAGCAGCTTCGGTCGGGATTCCCGAAGCTACACCTTC. As protein: CASSFGRDSRSYTF. The full variable domain, rest sourced from reference TRBV5-1 and TRBJ1-2, is KAGVTQTPRYLIKTRGQQVTLSCSPISGHRSVSWYQQTPGQGLQFLFEYFSETQRNKGNFPGRFSGRQFSNSRSEMNVSTLELGDSALYLCASSFGRDSRSYTFGSGTRLTVV.

This clonotype was found many times. J is TRBJ2-3 and V is TRBV20-1; D not resolved. The V end was cut by 6 bases, the J end by 4 bases, with 8 bases between. The germline CDR1 and CDR2 sequences are DFQATT and SNEGSKA (reference sequence). The CDR3 consists of 11 residues. The CDR3 loop reads CSAAIPDTQYF. CDR3 sequence (DNA): TGCAGTGCGGCCATCCCAGATACGCAGTATTTT.

This chain joins TRBV28 and TRBJ1-2; 8 nucleotides line up with TRBD1. This CDR3 contains 17 residues. Germline-derived CDR1 and CDR2 are MDHEN and SYDVKM. V gave up 5 bases and J gave up 8 bases; unmatched junction bases: 19. CDR3: CASSHRTWGQGAQGYTF. DNA of the CDR3: TGTGCCAGCAGTCACCGGACATGGGGGCAGGGGGCGCAAGGCTACACCTTC.

This clonotype has just one count. The chain recombines TRBV6-2 or TRBV6-3 with TRBJ2-1; no definite D call. V shed 4 bases and J shed 7 bases, with 14 bases lying between them. Per the germline V gene, CDR1 is MNHEY and CDR2 is SVGEGT. This CDR3 spans 14 amino acids. The CDR3 nucleotides are TGTGCCAGCAGTTTGAGGAGATTAGGAAATGAGCAGTTCTTC. It codes for CASSLRRLGNEQFF.

J is TRBJ1-4 and V is TRBV29-1; D unclear. Germline CDR1 and CDR2: SQVTM and ANQGSEA. The CDR3 spans 14 residues. Trimming removed 5 bases at V and 5 bases at J, with 15 bases between. DNA for the CDR3: TGCAGCGTTAACCCCTGGACGGAGAATGAAAAACTGTTTTTT. Amino acid sequence: CSVNPWTENEKLFF.

On this clonotype itself: One end of the junction does not line up with germline, which may come from a read error. This chain uses TRBV10-3 with TRBJ2-7, with D perhaps assigned TRBD1 or TRBD2 (5 bases each). Germline V gene sequence: CDR1 ENHRY, CDR2 SYGVKD. This CDR3 is 15 amino acids long. The chain's CDR3 is CAISAGQGEGDDQYF. DNA for the CDR3: TGTGCCATCAGTGCCGGCCAGGGCGAGGGCGACGACCAGTACTTC.

This clonotype came up a few times. The chain recombines TRBV27 with TRBJ1-2; TRBD1 matches 9 bases. The CDR3 consists of 14 residues. Germline V CDR1 and CDR2: MNHEY, SMNVEV (reference sequence). The J segment lost 5 bases and the V segment lost 6 bases, leaving 7 bases of the junction unmatched. CDR3 residues: CASRGDRATYGYTF. Written as DNA, the CDR3 is TGTGCCAGCAGGGGGGACAGGGCCACTTATGGCTACACCTTC.

This chain uses TRBV7-6 with TRBJ2-1; 7 bases are a match to TRBD2. This CDR3 spans 13 amino acids. The V and J ends lost 4 bases and 10 bases, in that order; junction bases with no gene match: 7. Per the germline V gene, CDR1 is SGHVS and CDR2 is FNYEAQ. The chain's CDR3 is CASSWGGRREQFF. The CDR3 DNA follows: TGTGCCAGCAGCTGGGGGGGGAGGCGGGAGCAGTTCTTC.

The chain links TRBV6-1 to TRBJ1-2; no clear D. The V end lost 2 bases, the J end lost 8 bases, and 9 bases lay between the germline ends. CDR3 size: 12 residues. Germline V gene sequence: CDR1 MNHNS, CDR2 SASEGT. CDR3: CASSESRPGYTF. The CDR3 DNA reads as TGTGCCAGCAGTGAATCCCGACCGGGCTACACCTTC.

This clonotype was observed once. The V call is TRBV10-3, the J call TRBJ2-3; unclear D gene. The CDR3 loop spans 11 amino acids. Trimming took off 3 bases at V and 14 bases at J, with 12 bases between the two ends. From germline, CDR1 is ENHRY and CDR2 SYGVKD. CDR3 nucleotide sequence: TGTGCCATCAGTGAATATGGAAGGCTGTATTTT. Protein: CAISEYGRLYF.

J is TRBJ2-7 and V is TRBV10-3, with no clear D. This CDR3 has 14 residues. V gave up 7 bases and J gave up 5 bases, with 18 bases separating them. The germline V gene has CDR1 ENHRY and CDR2 SYGVKD. The CDR3 DNA reads TGTGCCATCACCCCAGGCCTCAACGCGGACGAGCAGTACTTC. The encoded protein is CAITPGLNADEQYF.

The table lists this clonotype with a few counts. The chain uses TRBV12-3 or TRBV12-4 and TRBJ2-2; TRBD2 matches 7 bases. The J segment lost 0 bases and the V segment lost 5 bases, leaving 6 bases of the junction unmatched. This CDR3 is built from 16 residues. The CDR3 bases are TGTGCCAGCAGTGCCAGACTAGCCGCGAACACCGGGGAGCTGTTTTTT. It translates to CASSARLAANTGELFF.

This clonotype has a handful of counts. The chain uses TRBV12-3 or TRBV12-4 and TRBJ2-7; TRBD2 might be the D (6 bases). The CDR3 is 14 residues long. V dropped 6 bases and J dropped 3 bases, with 15 bases sitting between them. The CDR3 nucleotides are TGTGCCAGCAGCCTCTGGGGGAGGTACTACGAGCAGTACTTC. Amino acids: CASSLWGRYYEQYF.

This clonotype was counted at least ten times. At one boundary the junction diverges from the germline segment, which might be a read error. The V gene is TRBV7-7, the J gene TRBJ2-1; tentative D call: TRBD1 (7 bases). This CDR3 is 11 amino acids long. Germline V gene sequence: CDR1 SSHAT, CDR2 FNYEAQ (reference sequence). CDR3 protein: CASSPGGEQFF. The CDR3 DNA is TGTGCTAGCAGCCCAGGGGGGGAGCAGTTCTTC.

This clonotype has only a few counts. This sequence joins TRBV9 and TRBJ2-5; D gene ambiguous. Germline V gene sequence: CDR1 SGDLS, CDR2 YYNGEE. CDR3 size: 13 residues. V was cut by 1 base and J by 4 bases, with 8 bases left in between. The CDR3 DNA reads TGTGCCAGCAGCGTAACTGAAATAGAGACCCAGTACTTC. Translation gives CASSVTEIETQYF.

In regard to this clonotype: The junction departs from the called germline gene at one end, perhaps through a read error. This sequence joins TRBV7-7 and TRBJ2-7, with D perhaps matching TRBD1 or TRBD2 (6 bases each). The length of the CDR3 is 15 residues. The germline V gene has CDR1 SSHAT and CDR2 FNYEAQ (reference sequence). In nucleotides, the CDR3 is TGTGCTAGCAGCCCTTCTCGGGGGCCGGGTTACGAGCAGTACTTC. This translates into CASSPSRGPGYEQYF.

This clonotype was recorded a few times. The chain carries TRBV12-3 or TRBV12-4 and TRBJ2-1, with D perhaps matching TRBD1 or TRBD2 (6 bases each). This CDR3 is 18 amino acids long. V was shortened by 8 bases and J by 1 base, with 24 bases between the two germline ends. The CDR3 bases are TGTGCCAGCGAATGGGGGGACACCCTCAGTTCTTCCTACAATGAGCAGTTCTTC. It translates to CASEWGDTLSSSYNEQFF.